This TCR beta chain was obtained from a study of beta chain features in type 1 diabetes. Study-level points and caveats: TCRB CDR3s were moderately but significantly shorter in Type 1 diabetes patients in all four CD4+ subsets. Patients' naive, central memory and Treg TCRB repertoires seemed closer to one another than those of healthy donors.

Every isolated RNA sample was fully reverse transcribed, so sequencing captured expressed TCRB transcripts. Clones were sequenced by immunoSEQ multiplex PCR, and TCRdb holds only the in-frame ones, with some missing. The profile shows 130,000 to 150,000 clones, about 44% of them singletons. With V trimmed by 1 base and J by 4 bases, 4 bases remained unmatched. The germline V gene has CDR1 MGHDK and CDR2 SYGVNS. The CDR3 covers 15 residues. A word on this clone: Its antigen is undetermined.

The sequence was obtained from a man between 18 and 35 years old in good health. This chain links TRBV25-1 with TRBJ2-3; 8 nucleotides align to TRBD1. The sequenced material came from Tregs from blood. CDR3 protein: CASSEWTGNPDTQYF. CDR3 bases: TGTGCCAGCAGTGAATGGACAGGGAACCCAGATACGCAGTATTTT.